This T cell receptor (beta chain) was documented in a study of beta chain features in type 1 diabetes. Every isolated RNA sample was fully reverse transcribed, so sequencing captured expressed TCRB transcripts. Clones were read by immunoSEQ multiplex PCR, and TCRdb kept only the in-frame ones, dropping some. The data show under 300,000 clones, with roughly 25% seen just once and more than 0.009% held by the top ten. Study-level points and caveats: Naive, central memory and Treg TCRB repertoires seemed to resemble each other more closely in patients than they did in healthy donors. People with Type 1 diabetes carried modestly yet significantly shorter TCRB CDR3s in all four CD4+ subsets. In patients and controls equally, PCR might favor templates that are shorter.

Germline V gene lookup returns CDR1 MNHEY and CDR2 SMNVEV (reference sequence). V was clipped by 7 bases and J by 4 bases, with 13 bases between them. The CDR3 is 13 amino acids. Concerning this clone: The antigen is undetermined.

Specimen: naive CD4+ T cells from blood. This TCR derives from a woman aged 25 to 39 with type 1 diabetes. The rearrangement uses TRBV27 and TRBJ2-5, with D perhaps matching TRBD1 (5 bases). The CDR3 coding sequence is TGTGCCAGCATGGTCCAGGGTGGAGAGACCCAGTACTTC. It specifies CASMVQGGETQYF.